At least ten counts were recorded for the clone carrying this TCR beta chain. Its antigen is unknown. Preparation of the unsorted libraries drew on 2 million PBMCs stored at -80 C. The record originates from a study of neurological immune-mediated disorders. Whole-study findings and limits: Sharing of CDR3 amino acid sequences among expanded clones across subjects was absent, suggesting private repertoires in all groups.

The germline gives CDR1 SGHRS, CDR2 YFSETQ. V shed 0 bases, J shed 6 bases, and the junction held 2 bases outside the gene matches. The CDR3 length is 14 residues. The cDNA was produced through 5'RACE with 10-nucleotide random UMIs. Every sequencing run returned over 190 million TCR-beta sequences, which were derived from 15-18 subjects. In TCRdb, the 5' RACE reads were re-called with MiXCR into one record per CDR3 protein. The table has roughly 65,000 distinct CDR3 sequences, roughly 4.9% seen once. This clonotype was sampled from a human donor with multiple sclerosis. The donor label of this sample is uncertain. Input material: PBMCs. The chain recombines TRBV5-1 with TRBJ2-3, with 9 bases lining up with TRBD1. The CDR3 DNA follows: TGCGCCAGCAGCTTGGACAGGGGGCCCGATACGCAGTATTTT. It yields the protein CASSLDRGPDTQYF. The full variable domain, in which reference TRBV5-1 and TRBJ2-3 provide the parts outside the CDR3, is KAGVTQTPRYLIKTRGQQVTLSCSPISGHRSVSWYQQTPGQGLQFLFEYFSETQRNKGNFPGRFSGRQFSNSRSEMNVSTLELGDSALYLCASSLDRGPDTQYFGPGTRLTVL.